Reported below is one TCR beta chain. This entry belongs to a study of OX40 agonist ivuxolimab in advanced cancers. This table comes from immunoSEQ multiplex PCR, and its TCRdb copy is limited to in-frame clones, with some not included. The sample shows about 66,000 clones, about nine tenths of them seen only once. The germline V gene encodes CDR1 MGHRA and CDR2 YSYEKL. The CDR3 has 13 residues. V lost 4 bases and J lost 4; bases outside the gene matches: 1. The source is an adult with an advanced solid tumor such as melanoma, head and neck, liver or kidney cancer. Sequenced material: CD4+ or CD8+ T cells sorted from blood, taken in a trial of the OX40 agonist ivuxolimab. V and J are TRBV4-1 and TRBJ2-3; 8 bases agree with TRBD1. The CDR3 DNA sequence: TGCGCCAGCAGCCGGACAGGGTCAGATACGCAGTATTTT. This translates into CASSRTGSDTQYF.